The entry below describes one TCR beta chain. The data derive from a study of CD8+ T cells in alopecia areata. Treatment of the sample: oral pan-JAK inhibitor, 5-10 mg twice daily. RNA extraction and reverse transcription yielded cDNA as sequencing template. Repertoires were generated with immunoSEQ multiplex PCR, while TCRdb's copy carries only in-frame clones and drops some. This table has some 150,000 clones, about 85% appearing once. Trimming cost V 5 bases and J 10 bases; bases outside gene matches: 7. Germline values: CDR1 SEHNR, CDR2 FQNEAQ (reference sequence). The CDR3 spans 13 residues. Material: CD8+ T cells sorted from blood, obtained at week 4, from a patient treated with tofacitinib. The clonotype comes from a human donor with alopecia areata. This rearrangement joins TRBV7-9 to TRBJ2-1, with 8 positions matching TRBD1. CDR3 region: CASSPPGGWEQFF. The CDR3 coding sequence is TGTGCCAGCAGCCCTCCAGGGGGCTGGGAGCAGTTCTTC.